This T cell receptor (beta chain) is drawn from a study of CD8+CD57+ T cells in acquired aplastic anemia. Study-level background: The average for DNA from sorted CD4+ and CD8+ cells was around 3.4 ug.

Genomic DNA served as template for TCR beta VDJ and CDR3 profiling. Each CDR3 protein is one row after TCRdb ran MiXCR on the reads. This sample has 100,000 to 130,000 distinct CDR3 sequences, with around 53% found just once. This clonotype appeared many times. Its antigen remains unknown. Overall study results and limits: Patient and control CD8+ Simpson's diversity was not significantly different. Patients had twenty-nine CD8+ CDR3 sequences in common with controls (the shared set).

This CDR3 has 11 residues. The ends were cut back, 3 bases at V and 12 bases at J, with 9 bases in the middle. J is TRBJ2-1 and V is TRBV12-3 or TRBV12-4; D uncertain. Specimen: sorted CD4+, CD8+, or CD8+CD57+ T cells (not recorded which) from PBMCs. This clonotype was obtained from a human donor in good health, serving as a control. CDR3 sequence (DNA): TGTGCCAGCAGTTTTTCCGGCGCGCAGTTCTTC. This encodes CASSFSGAQFF.